These T cell receptor beta chains were read from a single sample in a study of T cell changes during pregnancy in multiple sclerosis. The protocol was immunoSEQ multiplex PCR, while the TCRdb copy is restricted to in-frame clones and leaves out a portion. This sample has tens of thousands of clones, with 85% to 95% found just once. The sequenced sample was peripheral blood, obtained before pregnancy. The receptors were sampled from a female donor with multiple sclerosis, enrolled in a pregnancy study. The CDR3 runs from the conserved cysteine through the conserved F or W. A D gene is named only where the DNA matches it firmly. Part of the rows lack a size; the others show once, few, many or a class for expanded clones.

j_gene,abundance,len,v_gene,d_gene,CDR3nt,CDR3aa
TRBJ2-7,NA,13,TRBV11-2,TRBD2,TGTGCCAGCAGCTCCTGGGGGGGGGACGAGCAGTACTTC,CASSSWGGDEQYF
TRBJ2-7,NA,11,TRBV30,NA,TGTGCCTGGGACTTAGGGGACGAGCAGTACTTC,CAWDLGDEQYF
TRBJ1-3,NA,15,TRBV25-1,NA,TGTGCCAGCAGTGGATCAGGGCGCCCTGGAAACACCATATATTTT,CASSGSGRPGNTIYF
TRBJ1-2,NA,17,TRBV6-1,TRBD1,TGTGCCAGCAGTGAGCCCGGGACAGGGAGGGGGTTAGGCGGCTACACCTTC,CASSEPGTGRGLGGYTF
TRBJ1-4,NA,14,TRBV28,NA,TGTGCCAGCAGTCCAGGGGTGGGTAATGAAAAACTGTTTTTT,CASSPGVGNEKLFF
TRBJ1-2,NA,16,TRBV7-8,TRBD1,TGTGCCAGCAGCTTAGTCGGCAGGGGGAGTAATCATGGCTACACCTTC,CASSLVGRGSNHGYTF
TRBJ1-3,NA,15,TRBV30,NA,TGTGCTTCCACCCCCCAGGGCCACTTCGGAAACACCATATATTTT,CASTPQGHFGNTIYF
TRBJ2-1,NA,15,TRBV19,NA,TGTGCCAGTAGTCTGATGGGAGGAGACTACAATGAGCAGTTCTTC,CASSLMGGDYNEQFF
TRBJ2-7,NA,14,TRBV6-5,TRBD1,TGTGCCAGCAGTCCCGACAGGGGCTACTACGAGCAGTACTTC,CASSPDRGYYEQYF
TRBJ2-1,NA,14,TRBV18,TRBD2,TGTGCCAGCTCACCGAGGACTAGCGGACCAGAGCAGTTCTTC,CASSPRTSGPEQFF
TRBJ1-2,NA,15,TRBV4-3,TRBD1,TGCGCCAGCAGCCAGAACGACAGGGGACACTATGGCTACACCTTC,CASSQNDRGHYGYTF
TRBJ2-5,NA,19,TRBV11-2,NA,TGTGCCAGCAGCTTAGTGGGAAGGCGGGGAGCACCACCCCAAGAGACCCAGTACTTC,CASSLVGRRGAPPQETQYF
TRBJ1-2,once,11,TRBV6-1,NA,TGTGCCAGCAGACAGGACTATGGCTACACCTTC,CASRQDYGYTF
TRBJ2-2,NA,17,TRBV19,TRBD2,TGTGCCAGCAGGGGACTAGCGGGGGAAATCGTACGCGGGGAGCTGTTTTTT,CASRGLAGEIVRGELFF
TRBJ2-2,few,16,TRBV7-9,NA,TGTGCCAGCAGCTCACCAGCCGGGGGTCTCACCGGGGAGCTGTTTTTT,CASSSPAGGLTGELFF